This T cell receptor (beta chain) was recorded in a study of control samples from healthy donors and cancer patients (dated by TCRdb to 2018 to 2021). The library was produced with the immunoSEQ multiplex PCR assay. TCRdb took over this immuneACCESS table, retaining in-frame rearrangements with V and J assigned. Such tables are incomplete; in checked studies, under half of the missing clones stem from an unresolved V gene, and the remainder is unexplained. The sample yields more than 25,000 clones; around 85% were counted once. In total, the top ten clones hold about 6.7% of the sample. On this clone: The antigen it binds to is not known. No much larger clone exists at a distance of one base, and base qualities are not known.

Sequenced input: PBMCs. The TCR originated in a woman aged 60-75 years with head and neck cancer.

The DNA is as follows: TGTGCCAGCAGCTTCGGGAGGGAAGAAGATACGCAGTATTTT. Its protein is CASSFGREEDTQYF. The sequence links TRBV11-3 to TRBJ2-3, and 8 junctional nucleotides match TRBD2. Taken from the germline V gene, the CDR1 and CDR2 loops are SGHNT and YENEEA. Trimming removed 3 bases from V and 5 bases from J; the gene matches leave 4 bases unexplained. Taken from cysteine to phenylalanine, the CDR3 has 14 residues. This entry keeps only the CDR3 DNA: 42 bases, framed from base 1.